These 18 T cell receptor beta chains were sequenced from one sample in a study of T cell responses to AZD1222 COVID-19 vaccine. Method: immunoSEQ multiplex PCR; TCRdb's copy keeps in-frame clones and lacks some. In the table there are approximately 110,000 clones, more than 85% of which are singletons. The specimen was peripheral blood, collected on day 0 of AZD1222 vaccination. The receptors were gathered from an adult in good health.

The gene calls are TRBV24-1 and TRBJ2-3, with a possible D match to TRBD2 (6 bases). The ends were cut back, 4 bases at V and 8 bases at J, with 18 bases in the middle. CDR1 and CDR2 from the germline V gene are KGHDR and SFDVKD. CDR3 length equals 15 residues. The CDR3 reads CATSDPAAPAGTQYF. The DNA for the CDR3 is TGTGCCACCAGTGACCCTGCCGCTCCAGCGGGTACGCAGTATTTT.

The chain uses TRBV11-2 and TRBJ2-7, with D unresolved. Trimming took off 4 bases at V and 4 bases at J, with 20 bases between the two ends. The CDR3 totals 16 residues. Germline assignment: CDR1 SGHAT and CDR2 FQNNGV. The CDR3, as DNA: TGTGCCAGCAGCTCAAATAGGTGGCCCACTCTGTACGAGCAGTACTTC. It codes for CASSSNRWPTLYEQYF.

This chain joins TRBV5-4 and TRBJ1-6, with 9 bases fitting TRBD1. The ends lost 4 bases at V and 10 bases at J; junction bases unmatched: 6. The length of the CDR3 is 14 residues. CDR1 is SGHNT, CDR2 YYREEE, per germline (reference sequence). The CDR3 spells CASSKDRGPSPLHF. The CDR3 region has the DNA TGTGCCAGCAGCAAGGACAGGGGACCCTCACCCCTCCACTTT.

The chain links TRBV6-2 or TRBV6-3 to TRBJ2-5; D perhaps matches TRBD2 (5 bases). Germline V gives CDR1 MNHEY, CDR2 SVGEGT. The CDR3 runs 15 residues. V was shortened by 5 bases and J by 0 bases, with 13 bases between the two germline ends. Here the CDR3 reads CASSQVVDYQETQYF. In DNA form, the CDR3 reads TGTGCCAGCAGTCAAGTGGTGGACTACCAAGAGACCCAGTACTTC.

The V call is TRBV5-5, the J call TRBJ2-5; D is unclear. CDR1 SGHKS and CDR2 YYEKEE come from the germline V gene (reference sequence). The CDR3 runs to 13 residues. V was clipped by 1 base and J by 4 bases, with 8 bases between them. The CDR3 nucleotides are TGTGCCAGCAGCTTGCCCGGAGTAGAGACCCAGTACTTC. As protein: CASSLPGVETQYF. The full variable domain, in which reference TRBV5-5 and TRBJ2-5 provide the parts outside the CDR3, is DAGVTQSPTHLIKTRGQQVTLRCSPISGHKSVSWYQQVLGQGPQFIFQYYEKEERGRGNFPDRFSARQFPNYSSELNVNALLLGDSALYLCASSLPGVETQYFGPGTRLLVL.

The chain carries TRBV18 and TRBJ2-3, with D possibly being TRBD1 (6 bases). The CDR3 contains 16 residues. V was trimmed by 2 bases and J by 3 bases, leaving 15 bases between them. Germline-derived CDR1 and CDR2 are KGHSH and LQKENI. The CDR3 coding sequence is TGTGCCAGCTCACCAACAGGGCTAAGTTTGACAGATACGCAGTATTTT. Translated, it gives CASSPTGLSLTDTQYF.

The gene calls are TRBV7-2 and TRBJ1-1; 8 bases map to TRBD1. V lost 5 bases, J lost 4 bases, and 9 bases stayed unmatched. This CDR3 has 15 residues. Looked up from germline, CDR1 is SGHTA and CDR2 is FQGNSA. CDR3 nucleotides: TGTGCCAGCAGCCCCGACAGGGGAAGTGGCACTGAAGCTTTCTTT. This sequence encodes CASSPDRGSGTEAFF.

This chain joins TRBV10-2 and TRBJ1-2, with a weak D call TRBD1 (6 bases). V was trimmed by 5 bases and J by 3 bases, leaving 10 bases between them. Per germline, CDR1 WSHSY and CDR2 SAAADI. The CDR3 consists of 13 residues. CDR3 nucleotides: TGCGCCAGCAGTTCGACAGGCGACTATGGCTACACCTTC. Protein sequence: CASSSTGDYGYTF.

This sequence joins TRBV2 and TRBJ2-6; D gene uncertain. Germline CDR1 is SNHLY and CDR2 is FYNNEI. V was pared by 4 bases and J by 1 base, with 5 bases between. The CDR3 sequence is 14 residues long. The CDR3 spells CASSAGSGANVLTF. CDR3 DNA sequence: TGTGCCAGCAGTGCTGGGTCTGGGGCCAACGTCCTGACTTTC.

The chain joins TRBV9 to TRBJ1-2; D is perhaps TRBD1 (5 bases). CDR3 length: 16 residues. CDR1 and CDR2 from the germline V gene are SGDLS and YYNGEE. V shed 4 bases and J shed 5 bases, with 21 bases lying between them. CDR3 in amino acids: CASSPRRDAALYGYTF. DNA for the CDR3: TGTGCCAGCAGCCCCCGTCGGGACGCCGCTTTATATGGCTACACCTTC.

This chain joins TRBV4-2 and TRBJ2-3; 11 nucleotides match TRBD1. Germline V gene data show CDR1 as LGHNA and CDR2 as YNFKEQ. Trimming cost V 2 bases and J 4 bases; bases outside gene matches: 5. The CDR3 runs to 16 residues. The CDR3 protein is CASSQSKGQGADTQYF. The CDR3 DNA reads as TGTGCCAGCAGCCAATCGAAGGGACAGGGGGCAGATACGCAGTATTTT.

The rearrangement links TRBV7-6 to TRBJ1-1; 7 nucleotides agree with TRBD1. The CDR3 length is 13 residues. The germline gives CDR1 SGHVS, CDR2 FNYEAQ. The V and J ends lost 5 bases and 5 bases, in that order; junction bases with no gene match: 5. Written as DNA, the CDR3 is TGTGCCAGCAGCAGGGGGCTGGGTACTGAAGCTTTCTTT. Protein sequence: CASSRGLGTEAFF. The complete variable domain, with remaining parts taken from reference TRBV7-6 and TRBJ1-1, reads GAGVSQSPRYKVTKRGQDVALRCDPISGHVSLYWYRQALGQGPEFLTYFNYEAQQDKSGLPNDRFSAERPEGSISTLTIQRTEQRDSAMYRCASSRGLGTEAFFGQGTRLTVV.

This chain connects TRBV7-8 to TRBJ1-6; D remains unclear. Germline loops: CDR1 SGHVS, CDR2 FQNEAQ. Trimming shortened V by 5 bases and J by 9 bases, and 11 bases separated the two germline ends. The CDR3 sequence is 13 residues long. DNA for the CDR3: TGTGCCAGCAGCGTGCAACCTGGTTCACCCCTCCACTTT. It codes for CASSVQPGSPLHF.

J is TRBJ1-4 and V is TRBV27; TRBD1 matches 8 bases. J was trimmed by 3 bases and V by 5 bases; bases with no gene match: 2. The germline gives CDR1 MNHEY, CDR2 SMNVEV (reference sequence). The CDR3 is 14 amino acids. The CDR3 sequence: CASSKDRANEKLFF. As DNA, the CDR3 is TGTGCCAGCAGTAAGGACAGGGCTAATGAAAAACTGTTTTTT.

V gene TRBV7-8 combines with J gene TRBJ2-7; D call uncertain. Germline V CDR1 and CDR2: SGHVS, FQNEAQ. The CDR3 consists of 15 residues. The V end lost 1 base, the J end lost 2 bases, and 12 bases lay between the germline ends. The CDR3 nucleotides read TGTGCCAGCAGCTTAGGGTCCATTCTTGCCTACGAGCAGTACTTC. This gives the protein CASSLGSILAYEQYF.

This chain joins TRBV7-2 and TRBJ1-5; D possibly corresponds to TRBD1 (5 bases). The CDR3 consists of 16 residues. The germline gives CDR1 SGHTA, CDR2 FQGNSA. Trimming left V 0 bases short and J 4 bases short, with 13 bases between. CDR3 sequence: CASSLAASPGNQPQHF. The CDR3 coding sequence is TGTGCCAGCAGCTTAGCGGCCTCCCCAGGGAATCAGCCCCAGCATTTT.

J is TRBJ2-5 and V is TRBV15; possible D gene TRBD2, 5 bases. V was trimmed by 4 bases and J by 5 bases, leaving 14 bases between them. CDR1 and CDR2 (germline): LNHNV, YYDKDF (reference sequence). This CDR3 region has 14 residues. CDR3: CATSMASGFETQYF. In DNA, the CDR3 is TGTGCCACCAGCATGGCTTCGGGGTTCGAGACCCAGTACTTC.

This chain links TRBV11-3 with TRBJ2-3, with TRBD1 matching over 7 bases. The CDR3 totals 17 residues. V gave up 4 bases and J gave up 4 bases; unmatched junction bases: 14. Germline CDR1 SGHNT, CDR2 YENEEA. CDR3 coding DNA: TGTGCCAGCAGCTCAGCGGACAGGCCCCCTGTTTCAGATACGCAGTATTTT. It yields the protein CASSSADRPPVSDTQYF.